This T cell receptor beta chain stems from a study of blood T cell repertoires in COVID-19. Study as a whole: The study drew acute and convalescent COVID-19 samples from the United States, Italy and Spain. T cells, B-cell-depleted T cells, or PBMCs supplied cDNA or gDNA.

TCRdb's copy holds only in-frame clones and misses some; the assay was immunoSEQ multiplex PCR. The table has 35,000 to 50,000 clones, approximately 85% seen once. This clone was seen a few times. Source material: peripheral blood. This receptor was identified in a man in his 60s with acute or convalescent COVID-19.

CDR3 sequence (DNA): TGTGCCAGCAGTGGAGAGGGTAGCAATCAGCCCCAGCATTTT. It yields the protein CASSGEGSNQPQHF. J is TRBJ1-5 and V is TRBV2; D not resolved. Trimming pared 4 bases from V and 0 bases from J, leaving 7 bases between. This CDR3 is built from 14 residues. CDR1 and CDR2 (germline): SNHLY, FYNNEI.